The 25 T cell receptor beta chains reported below all come from one sample, sequenced in a study of T-cell reconstitution after alpha-beta-depleted transplantation in children. A library of TCRbeta sequences, prepared with unique molecular identifiers, was generated. TCRdb re-derived calls from the PCR reads in MiXCR, one entry per CDR3 protein. This repertoire shows some 250,000 distinct CDR3 sequences, more than 10% found once; its top ten account for over 2.5%. The starting material was PBMCs from the stem cell graft donor, obtained from the stem cell graft. The receptors shown here come from a human donor who donated a stem cell graft to a child with acute lymphoblastic leukemia.

CDR3 coding DNA: TGCGCCAGCAGCCACGAGGAAATTACTAACTACAATGAGCAGTTCTTC. Its protein is CASSHEEITNYNEQFF. J is TRBJ2-1 and V is TRBV5-1, with unresolved D. Germline CDR1 and CDR2: SGHRS and YFSETQ. V was cut by 4 bases and J by 3 bases, with 17 bases left in between. The CDR3 covers 16 residues.

Ten or more counts support this clonotype. This chain connects TRBV5-1 to TRBJ2-1, with D unclear. Per germline, CDR1 SGHRS and CDR2 YFSETQ. V lost 1 base and J lost 3, with 11 bases in between. This CDR3 contains 15 residues. The CDR3 region is CASSLRRVFYNEQFF. The CDR3 DNA reads as TGCGCCAGCAGCTTGCGTAGGGTCTTCTACAATGAGCAGTTCTTC.

This clonotype has a count of ten or more. The chain recombines TRBV10-3 with TRBJ1-5; TRBD1 matches at 8 bases. The V gene's germline CDR1 is ENHRY and CDR2 SYGVKD. CDR3 length equals 13 residues. V dropped 4 bases and J dropped 6; count of bases not matched to a gene: 2. Written as DNA, the CDR3 is TGTGCCATCAGTGGGCAGGGGGCTCAGCCCCAGCATTTT. As protein: CAISGQGAQPQHF.

This clonotype was counted at least ten times. The CDR3 DNA reads TGCAGCGTTGATCAGGGGACGCGGTACACTGAAGCTTTCTTT. It translates to CSVDQGTRYTEAFF. The V gene is TRBV29-1, the J gene TRBJ1-1, with D tentatively TRBD1 (6 bases). Per germline, CDR1 SQVTM and CDR2 ANQGSEA. The CDR3 is 14 amino acids. Trimming removed 3 bases at V and 3 bases at J, with 14 bases between.

This clonotype was seen repeatedly, ten times or more. The chain employs TRBV21-1 and TRBJ2-3; the DNA was not used to check the table's D call, TRBD1. TRBV21-1 is recorded as a pseudogene. There are 16 residues in the CDR3. CDR3 in DNA: TGTGCCAGCGACCCGACAGGGTGGGTTAGCACAGATACGCAGTATTTT. Translation gives CASDPTGWVSTDTQYF.

This clonotype was detected a few times. This chain uses TRBV15 with TRBJ1-5; no reliable D call. With 3 bases removed from V and 0 bases from J, the gap between germline ends came to 9 bases. Germline V gene data show CDR1 as LNHNV and CDR2 as YYDKDF (reference sequence). This CDR3 comprises 15 residues. The chain's CDR3 is CATSSSRVSNQPQHF. CDR3 DNA: TGTGCCACCAGCAGTTCCCGGGTTAGCAATCAGCCCCAGCATTTT.

The sample holds a few counts of this clonotype. The V gene is TRBV20-1, the J gene TRBJ2-7; 14 bases match TRBD2. Unmatched junction bases numbered 5, after V lost 6 bases and J lost 4 bases. Germline assignment: CDR1 DFQATT and CDR2 SNEGSKA (reference sequence). The length of the CDR3 is 14 residues. CDR3 loop: CSAATSGRAYEQYF. For the CDR3, the DNA is TGCAGTGCCGCGACTAGCGGGAGGGCGTACGAGCAGTACTTC.

This clonotype was seen ten or more times. The CDR3 protein is CASSLQGQGSHEQYF. Written as DNA, the CDR3 is TGTGCCAGCAGTTTACAAGGGCAGGGCAGCCACGAGCAGTACTTC. V usage is TRBV12-3 or TRBV12-4 and J usage is TRBJ2-7, with D tentatively TRBD1 (5 bases). CDR3 size: 15 residues. The germline V and J ends were trimmed by 2 bases and 5 bases, with 16 bases remaining between them.

As for this clonotype: Just one base apart from a much larger clone, this may be a read error. The rearrangement joins TRBV20-1 to TRBJ1-5; the D is unclear. Trimming took 4 bases from V and 2 from J, leaving 9 bases between them. CDR1 and CDR2 from the germline V gene are DFQATT and SNEGSKA (reference sequence). The CDR3 totals 13 residues. The CDR3, as DNA: TGCAGTGCTATAGGACGAGGCAATCAGCCCCAGCATTTT. Translating it yields CSAIGRGNQPQHF.

In this sample, this clonotype turned up many times. The rearrangement joins TRBV20-1 to TRBJ1-1; D is perhaps TRBD1 (6 bases). The CDR3 runs 14 residues. Germline lookup yields CDR1 DFQATT and CDR2 SNEGSKA (reference sequence). Trimming removed 3 bases at V and 4 bases at J, with 15 bases between. The CDR3 here is CSASIWGQGTEAFF. The CDR3 DNA is TGCAGTGCTAGTATTTGGGGGCAGGGCACTGAAGCTTTCTTT.

The table lists this clonotype with many counts. The rearrangement links TRBV7-9 to TRBJ2-3; 8 bases fit TRBD2. Germline V lookup: CDR1 SEHNR, CDR2 FQNEAQ (reference sequence). CDR3 length: 14 amino acids. Trimming took 10 bases from V and 2 from J; bases not matched to a gene: 8. The CDR3 is CATRRAGVTDTQYF. The CDR3 DNA is TGTGCCACCCGAAGAGCGGGAGTCACAGATACGCAGTATTTT.

Comments on this clonotype: It may be a read error: a sequence one base away is much more abundant. The rearrangement uses TRBV4-2 and TRBJ2-3; D perhaps matches TRBD2 (6 bases). The CDR3 extends over 15 amino acids. The V and J ends lost 1 base and 1 base respectively, with 9 bases between them. CDR1 and CDR2 (germline): LGHNA, YNFKEQ. The CDR3 bases are TGTGCCAGCAGCCAAGGGCGGGGCCGCACAGATACGCAGTATTTT. The encoded protein is CASSQGRGRTDTQYF.

The gene calls are TRBV12-3 or TRBV12-4 and TRBJ2-4, with 9 bases lining up with TRBD2. Trimming took 7 bases from V and 12 from J; bases not matched to a gene: 13. The CDR3 runs to 14 residues. Written as DNA, the CDR3 is TGTGCCAGCACCCTCGGGCTAGCGGGGTCCAATCAGTACTTC. It codes for CASTLGLAGSNQYF.

At least ten counts were recorded for this clonotype. The gene calls are TRBV7-9 and TRBJ2-7, with D unclear. The CDR3 totals 13 residues. CDR1 and CDR2 (germline): SEHNR, FQNEAQ (reference sequence). V dropped 0 bases and J dropped 6 bases, with 9 bases sitting between them. The CDR3 loop reads CASSLASLREQYF. As DNA, the CDR3 is TGTGCCAGCAGCTTAGCTAGCCTTCGCGAGCAGTACTTC.

The rearrangement links TRBV5-1 to TRBJ2-3; 12 nucleotides match TRBD1. This CDR3 contains 16 residues. Looked up from germline, CDR1 is SGHRS and CDR2 is YFSETQ. J lost 7 bases, V lost 1 base, and 7 bases had no gene match. As DNA, the CDR3 is TGCGCCAGCAGCTTGACCGGGACAGGGGGCGCATATACGCAGTATTTT. As protein: CASSLTGTGGAYTQYF.

This clonotype has a count of ten or more. The V and J genes are TRBV10-3 and TRBJ2-6; the D gene is possibly TRBD1 (5 bases). CDR1 and CDR2 (germline): ENHRY, SYGVKD. Trimming cost V 3 bases and J 4 bases, with 10 bases left between them. This CDR3 contains 15 residues. The CDR3 DNA reads as TGTGCCATCAGTGAACAGGCCCCCGGGGCCAACGTCCTGACTTTC. Translated: CAISEQAPGANVLTF.

This clonotype was seen at least ten times. The chain joins TRBV12-3 or TRBV12-4 to TRBJ2-5; D might be TRBD1 or TRBD2, each matching 5 bases. V lost 1 base to trimming and J lost 5 bases, with 8 bases between them. The CDR3 runs 13 residues. The CDR3 here is CASSLVEGETQYF. The DNA of the CDR3 is TGTGCCAGCAGTTTAGTAGAGGGGGAGACCCAGTACTTC.

In its sample, this clonotype was seen many times. The chain has TRBV12-5 and TRBJ1-4; D gene uncertain. Germline assignment: CDR1 LGHNT and CDR2 FRNRAP. The CDR3 is made up of 16 amino acids. Deletions cut 5 bases from V and 4 bases from J, with 17 bases between. This chain's CDR3 is CASGRPDLQYNEKLFF. Written as DNA, the CDR3 is TGTGCTAGTGGTAGGCCCGACCTTCAATATAATGAAAAACTGTTTTTT. The entire variable domain, with the rest obtained from reference TRBV12-5 and TRBJ1-4, is as follows: DARVTQTPRHKVTEMGQEVTMRCQPILGHNTVFWYRQTMMQGLELLAYFRNRAPLDDSGMPKDRFSAEMPDATLATLKIQPSEPRDSAVYFCASGRPDLQYNEKLFFGSGTQLSVL.

At least ten counts were recorded for this clonotype. V and J are TRBV12-3 or TRBV12-4 and TRBJ2-1, with 7 nucleotides matching TRBD2. The CDR3 is made up of 14 amino acids. Trimming at V came to 1 base and at J to 10 bases, leaving 7 bases not matched to a gene. For the CDR3, the DNA is TGTGCCAGCAGTTTAGGCGGGAGAGATAAAGAGCAGTTCTTC. It yields the protein CASSLGGRDKEQFF.

The genes are TRBV29-1 and TRBJ2-2, with D maybe TRBD1 (6 bases). V lost 4 bases and J 2 bases, leaving 14 bases between the germline ends. The CDR3 sequence is 15 residues long. Germline V CDR1 and CDR2: SQVTM, ANQGSEA. In nucleotides, the CDR3 is TGCAGCGTTGCTTCGCCGGGACAAAACACCGGGGAGCTGTTTTTT. Translation gives CSVASPGQNTGELFF.

This clonotype was counted at least ten times. This sequence joins TRBV20-1 and TRBJ2-3; D unresolved. Germline loops: CDR1 DFQATT, CDR2 SNEGSKA (reference sequence). V shed 0 bases and J shed 1 base, with 14 bases lying between them. This CDR3 comprises 16 residues. The chain's CDR3 is CSARDPKGWGTDTQYF. The DNA for the CDR3 is TGCAGTGCTAGAGATCCGAAGGGCTGGGGCACAGATACGCAGTATTTT.

This clonotype was recorded many times. This chain connects TRBV5-1 to TRBJ2-5, with D hard to call. The CDR3 is 11 amino acids. Germline CDR1 is SGHRS and CDR2 is YFSETQ. With 6 bases removed from V and 5 bases from J, the gap between germline ends came to 8 bases. The chain's CDR3 is CASKVMETQYF. CDR3 in DNA: TGCGCCAGCAAGGTTATGGAGACCCAGTACTTC.

This clonotype was seen at least ten times. The chain recombines TRBV12-3 or TRBV12-4 with TRBJ1-5, with 7 bases aligning to TRBD1. V trimming: 1 base; J trimming: 6 bases; junction bases outside the gene matches: 9. The CDR3 is made up of 16 amino acids. The CDR3 coding sequence is TGTGCCAGCAGTTTAGACAGGGGAATAGTCAGTCAGCCCCAGCATTTT. It translates to CASSLDRGIVSQPQHF.

This clonotype was observed many times. The chain recombines TRBV6-5 with TRBJ2-3; D perhaps matches TRBD1 (6 bases). CDR3 length equals 15 residues. Germline CDR1 reads MNHEY; CDR2 reads SVGAGI. Deletions cut 4 bases from V and 4 bases from J, with 15 bases between. As DNA, the CDR3 is TGTGCCAGCAGTTTCGAGGCCAGGGGAGCAGATACGCAGTATTTT. It encodes CASSFEARGADTQYF.

This clonotype was seen at least ten times. This chain uses TRBV5-1 with TRBJ2-3; 7 positions match TRBD1. Trimming took 4 bases from V and 6 from J; bases not matched to a gene: 17. In germline, CDR1 is SGHRS, CDR2 YFSETQ. This CDR3 is 17 amino acids long. The CDR3 region is CASSVLMGDRRRDTQYF. The CDR3 DNA is TGCGCCAGCAGCGTTCTGATGGGGGACAGACGGCGGGATACGCAGTATTTT.